These T cell receptor beta chains were read from a single sample in a study of tumor-infiltrating lymphocytes in primary liver carcinoma. TCRdb reanalysed the multiplex PCR reads using MiXCR and keeps one entry per CDR3 protein. The sample consists of fewer than 350,000 distinct CDR3 sequences, roughly 61% of them appearing once. What was sequenced was peripheral blood. The receptors were sampled from a man aged 40-49 years with primary liver carcinoma and hepatitis B virus infection. Each CDR3 is given with its conserved first and last residue. The D gene is left open where the match is weak. Some rows mark clone size as missing; the rest say once, few, many or name a class of expanded clone.

TRBJ2-7,TRBD1,NA,TRBV6-6,TGTGCCGCAGGACAGGGTTACTACGAGCAGTACTTC,CAAGQGYYEQYF
TRBJ1-2,NA,NA,TRBV29-1,TGCAGGGTTGATTCGAGAGGCTACACCTTC,CRVDSRGYTF
TRBJ1-5,NA,NA,TRBV6-5,TGTGCCAGCAGTTACTCATGGAATAATAGCAATCAGCCCCATCATTTT,CASSYSWNNSNQPHHF
TRBJ2-5,NA,NA,TRBV28,TGTGCCAGCAGTCTCGATCAGGGTTTGGTGACCCGGTACTTC,CASSLDQGLVTRYF
TRBJ1-4,NA,once,TRBV4-1,TGCGCCAGCAATCCGTTTGCCCAAACTAGTGAAAAACTGTTTTTT,CASNPFAQTSEKLFF
TRBJ2-2,NA,NA,TRBV10-3,TGTGCCATCAGTAAGGACAGTGATGGTGGGGAGCTGTTTTTT,CAISKDSDGGELFF
TRBJ2-3,TRBD1,few,TRBV4-1,TGCGCCAGCAGCCAAGATATACAGGGGGCACAGGCAGATACGCAGTATTTT,CASSQDIQGAQADTQYF
TRBJ1-6,TRBD1,NA,TRBV12-3/TRBV12-4,TGTGCCAGCAGCCCCTGGGTAGGGGGCAATTCACCCCTCCACTTT,CASSPWVGGNSPLHF
TRBJ1-6,NA,NA,TRBV10-2,TGCGTCAGCTGCGGAGGGTTAAGTTCACCCCTCCACTTT,CVSCGGLSSPLHF
TRBJ2-7,TRBD1,NA,TRBV4-1,TGCGCCAGCAGCCAAGGGGGGAGGACAGGGGAGCAGTACTTC,CASSQGGRTGEQYF
TRBJ2-7,TRBD2,many,TRBV12-3/TRBV12-4,TGTGCCAGCAGTCCACAGCGGGAGACGTCAAACGAGCAGTACTTC,CASSPQRETSNEQYF
TRBJ2-3,NA,NA,TRBV4-1,TGCGCCAGCAGCCAAGATGTTGGCACAGATACGGAGTATTTT,CASSQDVGTDTEYF
TRBJ2-4,NA,NA,TRBV11-2,TGTGCCGGAAGCTTAAGTGCCTCGGGGACCGGGGAGAGCAAAAACATTCAGTACTTC,CAGSLSASGTGESKNIQYF
TRBJ2-7,NA,NA,TRBV28,TGTGCCAGCAGTTTGGGGGGGGCTGCAGGCGAGCAGTACTTT,CASSLGGAAGEQYF
TRBJ2-2,TRBD1,many,TRBV11-2,TGTGCCAGCAGCTGGGCAGGGACAGGGAGCGCCGGGGAGCTGTTTTTT,CASSWAGTGSAGELFF